This TCR beta chain stems from a study of CD8+CD57+ T cells in acquired aplastic anemia. Study-level findings and limits: For CD8+ Simpson's diversity, patients and controls showed no significant difference.

Patients selected for sequencing had displayed CD8+CD57+ cell expansion by flow cytometry. There were no patients without severe acquired aplastic anemia. Untreated patients provided the blood samples, with no therapy given before sampling. Genomic DNA, the template, was used for profiling of the TCR beta VDJ and CDR3. TCRdb ran MiXCR on the reads and lists one entry per CDR3 protein. The sample lists about 200,000 distinct CDR3 sequences; around 49% were seen once. In this sample, this clonotype turned up many times. What it binds is unknown. The source of this sequence is a human donor with aplastic anemia. Sequencing was done on a sample of sorted CD4+, CD8+, or CD8+CD57+ T cells (not recorded which) from PBMCs.

CDR3 sequence reads: CASSESGIEQFF. Here the CDR3 DNA reads TGCGCCAGCAGTGAGTCCGGCATTGAGCAGTTCTTC. The chain has TRBV10-1 and TRBJ2-1; D is uncertain. Germline loops: CDR1 WNHNN, CDR2 SYGVQD (reference sequence). Trimming cost V 0 bases and J 9 bases, with 6 bases left between them. The CDR3 totals 12 residues.